The source of this T cell receptor (beta chain) is a study of CD4 T cells in relation to SARS-CoV-2 and coronaviruses. This CDR3 is 16 amino acids long. With V trimmed by 4 bases and J by 3 bases, 8 bases remained unmatched. In germline, CDR1 is LGHNA, CDR2 YNFKEQ. Before the COVID-19 pandemic, during about 2010-2018, CD4+ T cells were taken from unexposed donors. CD4+ T cells were isolated from the cells after 10 days of culture. Regarding this clone: What it binds is unknown.

Sequenced by immunoSEQ multiplex PCR; TCRdb stores in-frame clones only, minus some. The data hold 20,000 to 25,000 clones, with over 70% observed a single time. This receptor was obtained from a human donor in good health. V gene TRBV4-2 combines with J gene TRBJ1-1, with TRBD1 matching over 10 bases. What was sequenced was CD4+ T cells from PBMCs, cultured in vitro. The CDR3 bases are TGTGCCAGCAGCCGATCATCCGGGACAGGGGACACTGAAGCTTTCTTT. This encodes CASSRSSGTGDTEAFF.